This T cell receptor (beta chain) was identified during a study of cytomegalovirus exposure and HLA in healthy donors. On the study more broadly: Researchers found that about four fifths of over 350 genotyped donors fell within the Caucasian-associated ancestry cluster.

Study-level findings and limits: A later analysis reported that several of the most significant clusters appeared to be linked to common viral pathogens, among them Epstein-Barr virus. Per published reports, the classifier diagnosed cytomegalovirus status with high specificity and sensitivity. Presence/absence analyses took donor sequencing depth as roughly uniform.

This CDR3 comprises 18 residues. Germline V gene data show CDR1 as KGHSH and CDR2 as LQKENI. The trim removed 3 bases at V and 1 base at J, leaving 4 bases unmatched. Use of 60 Vbeta and 13 Jbeta primers characterized the PCR. Some clones are missing from TCRdb's copy, which holds only in-frame ones; the method was immunoSEQ multiplex PCR. In all, the sample yields 49,000 or so clones. To note about this clone: Its antigen is still unknown.

Sequenced: PBMCs. The rearrangement uses TRBV18 and TRBJ2-2; the match to TRBD2 covers 14 bases. The clonotype originates from a man between 35 and 55 years old in good health and CMV-seropositive. The CDR3 reads CASSPYGTSGRNTGELFF. In nucleotides, the CDR3 is TGTGCCAGCTCACCGTATGGGACTAGCGGGAGGAACACCGGGGAGCTGTTTTTT.